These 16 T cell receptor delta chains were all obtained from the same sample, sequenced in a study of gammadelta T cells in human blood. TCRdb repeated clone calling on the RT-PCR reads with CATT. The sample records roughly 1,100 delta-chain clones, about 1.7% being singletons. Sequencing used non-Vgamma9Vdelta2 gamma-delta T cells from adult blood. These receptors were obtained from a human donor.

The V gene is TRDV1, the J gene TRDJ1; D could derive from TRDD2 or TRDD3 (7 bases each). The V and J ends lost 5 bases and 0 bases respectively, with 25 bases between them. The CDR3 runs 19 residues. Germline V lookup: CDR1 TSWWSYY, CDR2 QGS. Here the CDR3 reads CALGTRSYIPTGDTDKLIF. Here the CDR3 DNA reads TGTGCTCTTGGGACCCGTTCCTACATCCCGACTGGGGACACCGATAAACTCATCTTT.

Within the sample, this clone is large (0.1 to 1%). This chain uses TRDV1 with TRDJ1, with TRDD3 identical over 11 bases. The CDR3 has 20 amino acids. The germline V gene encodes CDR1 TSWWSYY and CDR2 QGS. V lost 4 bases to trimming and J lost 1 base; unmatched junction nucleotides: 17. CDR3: CALGAPHYWGIGSVTDKLIF. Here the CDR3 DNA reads TGTGCTCTTGGGGCACCCCACTACTGGGGGATAGGTTCCGTCACCGATAAACTCATCTTT.

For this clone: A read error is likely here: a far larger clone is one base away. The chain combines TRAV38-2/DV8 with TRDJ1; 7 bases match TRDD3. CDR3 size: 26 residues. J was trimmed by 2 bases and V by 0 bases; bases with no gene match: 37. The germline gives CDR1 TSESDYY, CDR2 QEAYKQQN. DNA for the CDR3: TGTGCTTATAGGAGCGCGGAGGCCCCGCCTAACCCGAAGGGTGTTGGGGGACGCCACATAACCGATAAACTCATCTTT. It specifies CAYRSAEAPPNPKGVGGRHITDKLIF.

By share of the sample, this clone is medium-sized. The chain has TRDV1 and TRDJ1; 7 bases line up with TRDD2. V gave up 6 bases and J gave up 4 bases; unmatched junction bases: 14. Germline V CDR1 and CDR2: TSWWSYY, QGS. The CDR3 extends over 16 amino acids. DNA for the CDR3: TGTGCTCTTGGAGGCCTTCCTGACGAGGGGAACGATAAACTCATCTTT. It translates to CALGGLPDEGNDKLIF.

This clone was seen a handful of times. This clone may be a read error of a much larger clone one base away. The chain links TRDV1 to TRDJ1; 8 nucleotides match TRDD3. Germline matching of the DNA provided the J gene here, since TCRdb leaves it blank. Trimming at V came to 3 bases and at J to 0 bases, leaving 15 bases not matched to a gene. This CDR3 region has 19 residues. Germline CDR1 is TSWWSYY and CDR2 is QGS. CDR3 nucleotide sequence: TGTGCTCTTGGGGACCCCCCATACTGGGGGCACTCGTACACCGATAAACTCATCTTT. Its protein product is CALGDPPYWGHSYTDKLIF.

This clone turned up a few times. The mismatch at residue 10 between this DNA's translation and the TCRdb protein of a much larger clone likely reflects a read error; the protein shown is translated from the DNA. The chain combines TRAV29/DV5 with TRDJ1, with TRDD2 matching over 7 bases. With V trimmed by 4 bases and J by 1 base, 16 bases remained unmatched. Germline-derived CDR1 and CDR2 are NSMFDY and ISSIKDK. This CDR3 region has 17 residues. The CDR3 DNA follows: TGTGCAGCACGGCTTTCCTACTCAGTGATATCCACCGATAAACTCATCTTT. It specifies CAARLSYSVISTDKLIF.

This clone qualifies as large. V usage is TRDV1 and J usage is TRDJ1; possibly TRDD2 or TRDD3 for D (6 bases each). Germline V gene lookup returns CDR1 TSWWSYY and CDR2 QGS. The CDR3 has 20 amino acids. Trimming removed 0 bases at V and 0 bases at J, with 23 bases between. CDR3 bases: TGTGCTCTTGGGGAACTCAGGTCCTACGAACTGGGACGGTACACCGATAAACTCATCTTT. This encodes CALGELRSYELGRYTDKLIF.

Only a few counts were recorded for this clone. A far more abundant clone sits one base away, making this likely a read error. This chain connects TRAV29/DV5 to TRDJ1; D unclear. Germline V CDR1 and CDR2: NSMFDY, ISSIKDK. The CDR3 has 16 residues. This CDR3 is CAASGGRGEYTDELIF. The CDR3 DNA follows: TGTGCAGCAAGCGGAGGGAGGGGTGAATACACCGATGAACTCATCTTT. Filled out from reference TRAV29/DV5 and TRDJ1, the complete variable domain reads DQQVKQNSPSLSVQEGRISILNCDYTNSMFDYFLWYKKYPAEGPTFLISISSIKDKNEDGRFTVFLNKSAKHLSLHIVPSQPGDSAVYFCAASGGRGEYTDELIFGKGTRVTVEP.

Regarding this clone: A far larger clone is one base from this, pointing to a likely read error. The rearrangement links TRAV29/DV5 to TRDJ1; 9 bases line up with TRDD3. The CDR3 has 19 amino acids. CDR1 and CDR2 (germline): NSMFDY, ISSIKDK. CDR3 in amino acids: CAASALSDWTGGPTNKLIF. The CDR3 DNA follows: TGTGCAGCAAGCGCGCTCTCGGACTGGACTGGGGGACCCACCAATAAACTCATCTTT.

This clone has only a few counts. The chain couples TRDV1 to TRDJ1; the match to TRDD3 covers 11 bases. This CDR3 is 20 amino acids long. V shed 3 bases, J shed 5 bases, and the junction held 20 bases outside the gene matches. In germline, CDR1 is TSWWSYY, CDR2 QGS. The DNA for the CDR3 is TGTGCTCTTGGGGACAACCACCCGTACTGGGGGATATGCGACGAGGATAAACTCATCTTT. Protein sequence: CALGDNHPYWGICDEDKLIF.

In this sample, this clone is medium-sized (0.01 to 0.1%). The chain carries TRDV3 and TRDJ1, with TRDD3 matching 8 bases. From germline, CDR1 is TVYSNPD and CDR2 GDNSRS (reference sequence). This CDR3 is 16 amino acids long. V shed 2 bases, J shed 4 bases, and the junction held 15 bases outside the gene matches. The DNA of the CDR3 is TGTGCCTTTGGGCTTCCTTCGTGGGGGATGGACGATAAACTCATCTTT. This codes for CAFGLPSWGMDDKLIF.

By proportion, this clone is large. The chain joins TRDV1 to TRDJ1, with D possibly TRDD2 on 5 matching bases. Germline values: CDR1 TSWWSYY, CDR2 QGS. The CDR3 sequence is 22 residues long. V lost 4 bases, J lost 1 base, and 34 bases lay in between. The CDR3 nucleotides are TGTGCTCTTGGGGCGTTATTCCTTCAACCACACCCGCGTCAGGGGTCCACCGATAAACTCATCTTT. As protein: CALGALFLQPHPRQGSTDKLIF.

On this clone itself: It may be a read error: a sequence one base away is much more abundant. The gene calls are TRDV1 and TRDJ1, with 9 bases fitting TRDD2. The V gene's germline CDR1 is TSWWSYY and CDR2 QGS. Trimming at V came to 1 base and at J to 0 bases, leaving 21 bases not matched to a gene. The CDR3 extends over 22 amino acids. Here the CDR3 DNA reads TGTGCTCTTGGGGAACAGATCCGGCCTTCCTACTCCGTTACTGCTTACACCGATAAACTCATCTTT. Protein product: CALGEQIRPSYSVTAYTDKLIF.

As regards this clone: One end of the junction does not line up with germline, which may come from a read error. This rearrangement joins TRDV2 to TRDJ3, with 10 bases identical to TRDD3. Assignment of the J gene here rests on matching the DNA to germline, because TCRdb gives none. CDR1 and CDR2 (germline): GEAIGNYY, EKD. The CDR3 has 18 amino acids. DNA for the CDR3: TGTGCCTTTGACGTACTGGGGGATGGCTCCTGGGACACCCGACAGATGTTTTTC. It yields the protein CAFDVLGDGSWDTRQMFF.

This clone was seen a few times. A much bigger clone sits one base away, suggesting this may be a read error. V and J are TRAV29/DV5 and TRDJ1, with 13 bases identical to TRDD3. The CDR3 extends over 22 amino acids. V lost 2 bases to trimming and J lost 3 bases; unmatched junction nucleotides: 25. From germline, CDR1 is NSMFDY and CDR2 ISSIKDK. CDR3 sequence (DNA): TGTGCAGCAAGTAGGAGCCCCTCTACTGGGGGATACGACCTAGGACGGTCCGATAAACTCATCTTT. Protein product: CAASRSPSTGGYDLGRSDKLIF.

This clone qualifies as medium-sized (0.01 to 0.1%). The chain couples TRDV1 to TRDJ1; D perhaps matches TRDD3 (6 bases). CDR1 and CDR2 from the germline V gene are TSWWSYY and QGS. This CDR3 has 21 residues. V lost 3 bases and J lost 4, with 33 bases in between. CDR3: CALGDRARVLGAHPLGDKLIF. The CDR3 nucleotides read TGTGCTCTTGGGGATCGGGCTAGGGTATTGGGGGCCCACCCTCTCGGCGATAAACTCATCTTT.